This T cell receptor beta chain was identified in a study of glioma-infiltrating T cells after dendritic cell vaccination. About the research overall: At biweekly intervals, patients got three intradermal dendritic cell vaccine injections.

Documented time point: after dendritic cell vaccination, including at tumor progression/relapse. Selection required adequate fresh-frozen tumor tissue plus more than two years' survival data. No glioblastoma patient carried an isocitrate dehydrogenase mutation. V dropped 2 bases and J dropped 1; count of bases not matched to a gene: 4. This CDR3 has 17 amino acids. The germline V gene encodes CDR1 SGHNT and CDR2 YYREEE (reference sequence). Assay: immunoSEQ multiplex PCR; the TCRdb copy retains only in-frame clones and omits some. Here the sample spans 65,000 or so clones, roughly 86% being singletons.

Sequencing used blood, obtained after dendritic cell vaccination. This sequence was found in a human donor with glioblastoma. J is TRBJ2-3 and V is TRBV5-4, with 13 bases fitting TRBD2. Here the CDR3 reads CASSLQGLAGGTDTQYF. Here the CDR3 DNA reads TGTGCCAGCAGCTTACAAGGACTAGCGGGGGGCACAGATACGCAGTATTTT.